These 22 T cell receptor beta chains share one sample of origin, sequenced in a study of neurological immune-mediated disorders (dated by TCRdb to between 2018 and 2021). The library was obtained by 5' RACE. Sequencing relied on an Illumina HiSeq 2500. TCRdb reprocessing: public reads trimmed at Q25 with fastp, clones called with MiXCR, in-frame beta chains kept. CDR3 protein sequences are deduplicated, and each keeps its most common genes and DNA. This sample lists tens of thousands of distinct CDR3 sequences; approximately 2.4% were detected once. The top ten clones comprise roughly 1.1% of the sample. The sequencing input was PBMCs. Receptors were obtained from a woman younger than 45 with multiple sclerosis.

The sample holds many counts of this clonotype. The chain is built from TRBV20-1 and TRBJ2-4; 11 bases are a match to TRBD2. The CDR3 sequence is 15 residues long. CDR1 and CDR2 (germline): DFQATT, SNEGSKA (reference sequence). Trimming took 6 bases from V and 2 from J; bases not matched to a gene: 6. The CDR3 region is CSASIAGGSKNIQYF. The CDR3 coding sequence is TGCAGTGCCTCGATAGCGGGAGGGTCCAAAAACATTCAGTACTTC.

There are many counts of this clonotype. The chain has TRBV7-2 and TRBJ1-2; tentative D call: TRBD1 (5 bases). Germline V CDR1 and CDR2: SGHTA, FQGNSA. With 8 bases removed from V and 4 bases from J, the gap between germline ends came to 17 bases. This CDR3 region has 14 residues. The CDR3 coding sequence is TGTGCCAGCCGTTACCGGGACGGGCCCTATGGCTACACCTTC. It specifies CASRYRDGPYGYTF.

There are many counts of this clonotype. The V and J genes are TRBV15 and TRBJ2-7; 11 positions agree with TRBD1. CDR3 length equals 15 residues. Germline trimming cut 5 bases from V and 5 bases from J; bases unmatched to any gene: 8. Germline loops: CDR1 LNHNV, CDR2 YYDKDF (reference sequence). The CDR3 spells CATSARDRGFHEQYF. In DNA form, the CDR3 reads TGTGCCACCAGCGCCCGGGACAGGGGGTTCCACGAGCAGTACTTC.

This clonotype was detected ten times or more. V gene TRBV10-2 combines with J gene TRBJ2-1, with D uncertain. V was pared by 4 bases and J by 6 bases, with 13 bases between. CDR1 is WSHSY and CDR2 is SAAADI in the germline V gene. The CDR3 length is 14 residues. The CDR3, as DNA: TGCGCCAGCAGTGGACCGGGCCGACTCAATGAGCAGTTCTTC. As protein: CASSGPGRLNEQFF.

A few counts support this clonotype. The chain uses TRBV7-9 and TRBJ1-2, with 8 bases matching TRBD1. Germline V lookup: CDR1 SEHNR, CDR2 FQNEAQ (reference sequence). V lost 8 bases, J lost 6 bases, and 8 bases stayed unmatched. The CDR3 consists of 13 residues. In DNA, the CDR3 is TGTGCCAGCTACATAGGACAGGGAGATGGCTACACCTTC. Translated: CASYIGQGDGYTF.

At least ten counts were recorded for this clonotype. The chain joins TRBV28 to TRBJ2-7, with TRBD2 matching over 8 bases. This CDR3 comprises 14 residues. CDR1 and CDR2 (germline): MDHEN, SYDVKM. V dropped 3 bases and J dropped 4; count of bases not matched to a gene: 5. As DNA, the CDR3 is TGTGCCAGCAGTTTGGTAGCGGGAAGGTACGAGCAGTACTTC. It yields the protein CASSLVAGRYEQYF.

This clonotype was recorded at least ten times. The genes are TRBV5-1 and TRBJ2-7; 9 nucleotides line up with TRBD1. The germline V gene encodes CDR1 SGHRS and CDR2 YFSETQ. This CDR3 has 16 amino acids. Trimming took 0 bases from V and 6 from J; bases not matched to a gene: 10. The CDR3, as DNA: TGCGCCAGCAGCTTGGAGACGGGACAGGGCCAAATCGAGCAGTACTTC. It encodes CASSLETGQGQIEQYF.

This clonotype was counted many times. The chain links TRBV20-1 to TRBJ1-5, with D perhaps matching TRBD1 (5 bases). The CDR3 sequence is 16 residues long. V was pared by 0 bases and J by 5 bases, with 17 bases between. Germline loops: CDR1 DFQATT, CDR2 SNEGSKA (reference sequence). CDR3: CSARDPEGPEYQPQHF. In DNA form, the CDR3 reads TGCAGTGCTAGAGATCCGGAGGGGCCGGAATATCAGCCCCAGCATTTT.

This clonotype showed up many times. Written as DNA, the CDR3 is TGTGCCACCAGTGATTTTTCGGGAGGATGGGATGAGCAGTTCTTC. It yields the protein CATSDFSGGWDEQFF. The chain has TRBV24-1 and TRBJ2-1; 7 nucleotides line up with TRBD2. The V and J ends lost 1 base and 8 bases, in that order; junction bases with no gene match: 7. Germline-derived CDR1 and CDR2 are KGHDR and SFDVKD. The CDR3 covers 15 residues.

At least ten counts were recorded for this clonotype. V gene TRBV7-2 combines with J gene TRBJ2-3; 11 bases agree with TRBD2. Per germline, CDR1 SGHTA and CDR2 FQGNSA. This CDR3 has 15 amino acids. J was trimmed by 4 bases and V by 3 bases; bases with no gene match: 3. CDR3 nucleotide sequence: TGTGCCAGCAGCTTTACTAGCGGGAGCCCAGATACGCAGTATTTT. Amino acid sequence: CASSFTSGSPDTQYF.

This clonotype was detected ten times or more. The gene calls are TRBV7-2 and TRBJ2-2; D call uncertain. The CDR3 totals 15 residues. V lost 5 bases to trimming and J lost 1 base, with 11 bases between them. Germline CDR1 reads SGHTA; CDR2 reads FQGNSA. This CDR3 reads CASSPFVGNTGELFF. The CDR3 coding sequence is TGTGCCAGCAGCCCTTTCGTGGGGAACACCGGGGAGCTGTTTTTT.

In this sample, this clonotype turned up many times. The CDR3 nucleotides are TGTGCCAGCAGTAGCGGGACCTCCTACGAGCAGTACTTC. As protein: CASSSGTSYEQYF. The V gene is TRBV11-2, the J gene TRBJ2-7, with 8 bases fitting TRBD2. This CDR3 has 13 residues. J lost 0 bases, V lost 6 bases, and 1 base had no gene match. Germline V gives CDR1 SGHAT, CDR2 FQNNGV.

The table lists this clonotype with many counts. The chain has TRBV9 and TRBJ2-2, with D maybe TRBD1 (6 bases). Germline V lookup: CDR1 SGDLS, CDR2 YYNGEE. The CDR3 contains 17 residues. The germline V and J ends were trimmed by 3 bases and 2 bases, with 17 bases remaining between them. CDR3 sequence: CASSANPGHFNTGELFF. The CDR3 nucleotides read TGTGCCAGCAGCGCTAATCCGGGACACTTTAACACCGGGGAGCTGTTTTTT.

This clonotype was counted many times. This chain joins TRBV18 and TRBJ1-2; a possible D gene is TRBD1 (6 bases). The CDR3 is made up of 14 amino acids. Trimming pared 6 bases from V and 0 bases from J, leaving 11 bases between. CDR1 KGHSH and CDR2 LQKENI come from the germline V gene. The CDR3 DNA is TGTGCCAGCTCCCTGGACAGAGCTAACTATGGCTACACCTTC. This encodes CASSLDRANYGYTF.

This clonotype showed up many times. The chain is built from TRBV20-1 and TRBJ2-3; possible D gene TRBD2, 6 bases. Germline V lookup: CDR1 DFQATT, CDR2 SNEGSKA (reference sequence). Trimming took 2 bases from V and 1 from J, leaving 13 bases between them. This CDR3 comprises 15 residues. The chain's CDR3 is CSARLPGLRTDTQYF. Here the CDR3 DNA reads TGCAGTGCTAGACTGCCGGGACTCCGCACAGATACGCAGTATTTT.

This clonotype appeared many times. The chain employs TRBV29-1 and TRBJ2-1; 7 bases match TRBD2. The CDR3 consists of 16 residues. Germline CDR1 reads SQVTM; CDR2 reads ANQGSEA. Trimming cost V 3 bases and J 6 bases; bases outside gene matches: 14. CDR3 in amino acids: CSVETVGAGVINEQFF. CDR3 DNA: TGCAGCGTTGAGACGGTCGGGGCGGGAGTCATCAATGAGCAGTTCTTC.

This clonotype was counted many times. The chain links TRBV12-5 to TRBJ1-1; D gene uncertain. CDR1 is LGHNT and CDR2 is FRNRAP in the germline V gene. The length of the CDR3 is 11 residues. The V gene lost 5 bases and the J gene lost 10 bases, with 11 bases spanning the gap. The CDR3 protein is CASGTNRAAFF. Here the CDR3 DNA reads TGTGCTAGTGGTACCAACAGAGCAGCTTTCTTT.

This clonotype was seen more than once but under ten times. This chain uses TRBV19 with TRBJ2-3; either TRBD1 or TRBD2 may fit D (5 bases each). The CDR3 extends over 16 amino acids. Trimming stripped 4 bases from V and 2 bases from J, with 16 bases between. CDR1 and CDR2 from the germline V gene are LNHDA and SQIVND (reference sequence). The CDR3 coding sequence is TGTGCCAGTAGTACAAGGTGGGACGGCTACACAGATACGCAGTATTTT. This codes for CASSTRWDGYTDTQYF.

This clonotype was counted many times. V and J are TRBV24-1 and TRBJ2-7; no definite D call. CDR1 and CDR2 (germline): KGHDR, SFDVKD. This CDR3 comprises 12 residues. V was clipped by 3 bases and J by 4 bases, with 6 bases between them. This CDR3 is CATSDSRYEQYF. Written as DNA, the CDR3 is TGTGCCACCAGTGATAGTCGATACGAGCAGTACTTC.

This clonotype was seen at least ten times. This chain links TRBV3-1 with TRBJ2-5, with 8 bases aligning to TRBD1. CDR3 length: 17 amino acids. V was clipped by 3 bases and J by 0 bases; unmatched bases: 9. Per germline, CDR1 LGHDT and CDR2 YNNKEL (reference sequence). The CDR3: CASSHRGQGRYQETQYF. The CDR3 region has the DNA TGTGCCAGCAGCCACAGAGGACAGGGAAGGTACCAAGAGACCCAGTACTTC.

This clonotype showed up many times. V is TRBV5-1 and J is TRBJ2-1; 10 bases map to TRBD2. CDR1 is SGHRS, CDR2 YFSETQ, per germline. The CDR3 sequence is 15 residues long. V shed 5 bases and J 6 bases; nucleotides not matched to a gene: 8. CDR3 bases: TGCGCCAGCAGAAGTCCGGGACTAGCGATCAATGAGCAGTTCTTC. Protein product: CASRSPGLAINEQFF. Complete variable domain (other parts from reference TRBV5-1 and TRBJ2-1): KAGVTQTPRYLIKTRGQQVTLSCSPISGHRSVSWYQQTPGQGLQFLFEYFSETQRNKGNFPGRFSGRQFSNSRSEMNVSTLELGDSALYLCASRSPGLAINEQFFGPGTRLTVL.

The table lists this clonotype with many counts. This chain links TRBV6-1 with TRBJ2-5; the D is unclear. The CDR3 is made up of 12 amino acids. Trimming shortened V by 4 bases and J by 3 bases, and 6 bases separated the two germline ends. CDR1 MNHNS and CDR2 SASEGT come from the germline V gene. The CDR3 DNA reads TGTGCCAGCAGTGCAACTAAAGAGACCCAGTACTTC. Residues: CASSATKETQYF.